Below, one T cell receptor (beta chain) is given with its context. Participants were aged about 18 to 90 years from some 24 US areas. The record originates from a study of blood T cell repertoires in COVID-19. Study context: PBMCs, B-cell-depleted T cells, or T cells provided the cDNA or gDNA that made up the material.

As handled by the study authors: Estimation of nucleated cell counts was performed using reference gene primer amplification. Profiled with immunoSEQ multiplex PCR; TCRdb holds only in-frame clones, not every one. The V and J calls and the clone size are those of that table, but D and trimming were determined from the DNA. The sample lists some 300,000 clones, approximately 89% occurring once. The CDR3 runs to 13 residues. Germline CDR1 is KGHSH and CDR2 is LQKENI. V was shortened by 3 bases and J by 6 bases, with 9 bases between the two germline ends. The specimen sequenced was PBMCs or T cells enriched from blood (not recorded which). The receptor comes from a young woman who had recovered from COVID-19. The genes are TRBV18 and TRBJ2-1; D perhaps matches TRBD2 (5 bases). The CDR3 protein is CASSPTEANEQFF. CDR3 DNA sequence: TGTGCCAGCTCACCGACGGAGGCCAATGAGCAGTTCTTC.